This T cell receptor beta chain was found in a study of OX40 agonist ivuxolimab in advanced cancers. Turning to the study itself: Partial responses occurred in Three dose-escalation patients, one with hepatocellular carcinoma and two with cutaneous melanoma.

Remarks on this clone: Its cognate antigen is unknown.

Findings and limits, study-wide: The mean number of expanded clones was higher in CD8+ T cells than in CD4+.

Libraries were prepared by immunoSEQ multiplex PCR; TCRdb keeps only in-frame clonotypes and omits some of them. This table holds fewer than 80,000 clones, around 85% found once. Trimming removed 4 bases from V and 7 bases from J, with 17 bases in between. Germline CDR1 reads MGHRA; CDR2 reads YSYEKL. The CDR3 sequence is 15 residues long. The chain couples TRBV4-1 to TRBJ2-1; a weak D match, TRBD2 (5 bases). This sequence originates from an adult with an advanced solid tumor such as melanoma, head and neck, liver or kidney cancer. Source: CD4+ or CD8+ T cells sorted from blood, taken in a trial of the OX40 agonist ivuxolimab. The CDR3 loop reads CASSLIEGSSNEQFF. Written as DNA, the CDR3 is TGCGCCAGCAGCCTGATAGAGGGTTCAAGTAATGAGCAGTTCTTC.